This TCR beta chain came from a study of PD-L1 blockade in urothelial cancer (dated by TCRdb to about 2017). In terms of the full investigation: All patients started therapy around 2014 and received atezolizumab 1,200 mg intravenously every 3 weeks. In the same patients, whole exome sequencing and RNA sequencing of pretreatment tumors were performed in addition to TCR sequencing. Pretreatment blood TCR-seq was available for about 27 patients, at least one posttreatment blood collection was obtained for 25 or so patients, and tumor TCR-seq was available for 25 or so patients. A median of about 150,000 T cells and fewer than 85,000 unique TCRs was obtained from blood samples, and a median clonality of 0.080 was observed. Blood samples were analyzed 3 weeks after the start of treatment (second dose) and 6 weeks after the start of treatment. About 90% of the roughly 29 patients were identified as males with urothelial cancer of bladder origin, and a prior smoking history was reported by 18 of 29 patients. Durable clinical benefit was achieved by nine patients and was not achieved by 20 patients. The study, an exploratory multi-omic analysis, examined somatic, immune and clinical correlates of response to PD-L1 blockade with atezolizumab in urothelial cancer. An ECOG performance status of 0 or 1 was recorded for the patients, and 0 to 3 prior chemotherapy regimens had been received by the patients. Pretreatment tumor samples and matched peripheral blood, collected serially before and after atezolizumab treatment, underwent TCR sequencing. Durable clinical benefit was defined as a progression-free survival longer than 6 months, and TCR features were additionally tested against progression-free survival and overall survival.

To estimate absolute template abundance from read counts, synthetic TCR analog templates were spiked into each PCR. The immunoSEQ assay used bias-controlled V and J gene primers to amplify TCRbeta CDR3 regions from genomic DNA. Rearranged TCRbeta segments were sequenced at approximately 20X coverage. The source study handled its data this way. Clustering was used to correct sequencing errors, and CDR3s were annotated against IMGT to assign V, D and J genes. Downstream analyses used only productive TCRbeta rearrangements, leaving out any out-of-frame or stop-codon sequences. Clonality was computed as one minus Shannon entropy normalized by the log of the number of unique productive sequences. Clones differing between time points or between blood and tumor were identified using Fisher's exact test with Benjamini-Hochberg correction, with an adjusted p below 0.01 applied as the threshold. This is the immuneACCESS table as TCRdb keeps it, with only in-frame sequences that have V and J called. A part of the clones is gone; compared with another copy, unresolved V genes explain less than half, and the rest is unexplained. From that table come the V and J calls and clone size; the DNA was used to work out D and trimming. Here the sample has 100,000 to 150,000 clones; roughly 82% occur a single time. Roughly 2.4% of the sample lies in the top ten.

Here is what the overall study found, with its caveats: Among patients with durable benefit, tumor-associated TCR clones showed greater expansion in peripheral blood 3 weeks after treatment started (n = 22, p = 0.022). Improved progression-free and overall survival was found to be associated with pretreatment peripheral blood TCR clonality below the median. Because the sample size was small (n of about 29) and many exploratory analyses were performed, the results are intended to be hypothesis-generating.

The time point label corresponds to: peripheral blood 6 weeks after treatment start. The cohort comprised nearly 30 patients with locally advanced or metastatic urothelial carcinoma treated at Memorial Sloan Kettering on a trial protocol. Peripheral blood mononuclear cells were collected from each patient pretreatment and during treatment, giving between 1 and 8 total time points per patient. The Qiagen DNeasy Blood extraction kit was used to purify genomic DNA from total PBMCs and tumor samples. PBMCs were collected pretreatment and during treatment, and were isolated and stored as previously described. With regard to this clone: Its antigen is unknown. Nothing much larger sits one base from this clone, and base qualities are not available.

CDR1 MGHDK and CDR2 SYGVNS are derived from the germline V gene. V and J lose 0 bases and 9 bases, and a span of 12 bases separates them. The CDR3, cysteine through phenylalanine, is 14 amino acids long. Just the 42-base CDR3 DNA is kept, in frame starting at base 1. This receptor was identified in a man in his fifties or sixties with urothelial cancer. The rearrangement combines TRBV25-1 with TRBJ2-1; the D gene is possibly TRBD1, with 6 bases matching. The sequences come from PBMCs, collected around atezolizumab (anti-PD-L1) treatment. The DNA reads as follows: TGTGCCAGCAGTGAATACTTCCGGGACACTGAGCAGTTCTTC. It codes for CASSEYFRDTEQFF.